These T cell receptor beta chains were read from a single sample in a study of CD8 T cells in ankylosing spondylitis. From the 5' RACE reads, TCRdb called clonotypes with MiXCR, one entry per CDR3 protein. The table lists 500,000 or so distinct CDR3 sequences, roughly 5% of them singletons, with roughly 3.3% in the top ten. The sequenced sample consisted of blood, either unsorted or a sorted T cell fraction (not recorded which). All receptors come from a male donor with ankylosing spondylitis. Both conserved end residues are part of each CDR3. A D gene is named only where the DNA matches it firmly. Some rows have no size entry. The others give once, few or many, or a class for an expanded clone.

d_gene	abundance	v_gene	j_gene	CDR3nt	CDR3aa
.	many	TRBV20-1	TRBJ2-3	TGCAGTGCTAGAAACACAGATACGCAGTATTTT	CSARNTDTQYF
TRBD1	many	TRBV11-2	TRBJ1-4	TGTGCCAGCAGCCGGGACAGGTTCGGCGAAAAACTGTTTTTT	CASSRDRFGEKLFF
.	few	TRBV6-1	TRBJ2-7	TGTGCCAGCAGTCTGGTACGGGCAGAAACTACCTACGAGCAGTACTTC	CASSLVRAETTYEQYF
TRBD1	.	TRBV20-1	TRBJ1-1	TGCAGTGCTACAAGACAGGGGGGCACTGAAGCTTTCTTT	CSATRQGGTEAFF
TRBD2	many	TRBV20-1	TRBJ2-7	TGCAGTGCAAGGACTAGCGAGTTCTACGAGCAGTACTTC	CSARTSEFYEQYF
.	few	TRBV5-1	TRBJ1-1	TGCGCCAGCAGCTTGGCCCCGCCGGGGAACACTGAAGCTTTCTTT	CASSLAPPGNTEAFF
.	many	TRBV5-5	TRBJ1-4	TGTGCCAGCAGCTCCACCCTGACAGGAAGTAATCTAATCGGAAAACTGTTTTTT	CASSSTLTGSNLIGKLFF
TRBD1	.	TRBV19	TRBJ1-1	TGTGCCAGTAGGCGACAGGGGGCTTCGAACACTGAAGCTTTCTTT	CASRRQGASNTEAFF
TRBD2	many	TRBV7-9	TRBJ2-3	TGTGCCAGCAGCTTAGGACTAGCGGGGGTCCGAACAGATACGCAGTATTTT	CASSLGLAGVRTDTQYF
.	.	TRBV15	TRBJ2-4	TGTGCCACCAGCAGAGGTACAATCCTAGCCAAAAACATTCAGTACTTC	CATSRGTILAKNIQYF
.	many	TRBV9	TRBJ2-1	TGTGCCAGCAGCGTAGACCGGGGCAATGAGCAGTTCTTC	CASSVDRGNEQFF
.	many	TRBV29-1	TRBJ1-1	TGCAGCGTGCCCTACGAACCCAACACTGAAGCTTTCTTT	CSVPYEPNTEAFF
.	many	TRBV3-1	TRBJ1-2	TGTGCCAGCAGTAACCCGAGGAACTATGGCTACACCTTC	CASSNPRNYGYTF
TRBD1	many	TRBV20-1	TRBJ1-1	TGCAGTGCTAGGTTCCCGGGACAGGGGGCATGGAGAGCTTTCTTT	CSARFPGQGAWRAFF
.	many	TRBV7-2	TRBJ2-1	TGTGCCAGCATCGACCAACCTACGAACAATGAGCAGTTCTTC	CASIDQPTNNEQFF
TRBD1	few	TRBV5-1	TRBJ1-1	TGCGCCAGCAGCCCCGGGACAGAGGGTACTGAAGCTTTCTTT	CASSPGTEGTEAFF
TRBD1	many	TRBV5-1	TRBJ1-2	TGCGCCAGCAGCACCGGGACAGGGATTAATGGCTACACCTTC	CASSTGTGINGYTF